This TCR beta chain was sequenced during a study of human thymus T cells. Study-level findings and limits: Highly overlapping thymic repertoires among unrelated individuals were reported in related research. Apparent bias marked the V and J gene usage of thymic and blood repertoires.

Thymic material originated from resections removed in the course of corrective heart surgery. Having corrective surgery for congenital heart defects, healthy Finnish infants were the ones who donated. Sequenced by immunoSEQ multiplex PCR; TCRdb stores in-frame clones only, minus some. The sample lists tens of thousands of clones; 90% to 97% were seen once. Note on this clone: Its antigen is currently unknown.

J gave up 2 bases and V 1 base, and 3 bases lay outside the gene matches. The CDR3 loop spans 15 amino acids. Germline-derived CDR1 and CDR2 are SNHLY and FYNNEI. The chain couples TRBV2 to TRBJ2-3; 7 nucleotides match TRBD1. The clonotype originates from a boy under three years old with a congenital heart defect but otherwise immunologically healthy. The material sequenced was thymus tissue. The CDR3 DNA sequence: TGTGCCAGCAGTGAAGGGACAGGACCCACAGATACGCAGTATTTT. Translating it yields CASSEGTGPTDTQYF.